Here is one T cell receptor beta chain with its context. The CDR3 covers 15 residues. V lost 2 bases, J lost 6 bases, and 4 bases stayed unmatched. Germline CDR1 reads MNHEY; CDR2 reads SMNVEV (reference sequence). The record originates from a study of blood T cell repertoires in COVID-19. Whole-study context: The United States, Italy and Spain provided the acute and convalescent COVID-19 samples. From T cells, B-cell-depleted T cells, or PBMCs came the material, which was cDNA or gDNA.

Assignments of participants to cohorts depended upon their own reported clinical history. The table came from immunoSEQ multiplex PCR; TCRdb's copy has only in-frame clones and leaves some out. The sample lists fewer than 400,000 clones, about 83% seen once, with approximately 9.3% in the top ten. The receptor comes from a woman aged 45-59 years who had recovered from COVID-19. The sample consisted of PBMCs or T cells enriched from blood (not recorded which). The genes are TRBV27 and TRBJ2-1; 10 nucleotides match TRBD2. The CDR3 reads CASSLALAGTNEQFF. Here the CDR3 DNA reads TGTGCCAGCAGTTTAGCACTAGCGGGGACCAATGAGCAGTTCTTC.